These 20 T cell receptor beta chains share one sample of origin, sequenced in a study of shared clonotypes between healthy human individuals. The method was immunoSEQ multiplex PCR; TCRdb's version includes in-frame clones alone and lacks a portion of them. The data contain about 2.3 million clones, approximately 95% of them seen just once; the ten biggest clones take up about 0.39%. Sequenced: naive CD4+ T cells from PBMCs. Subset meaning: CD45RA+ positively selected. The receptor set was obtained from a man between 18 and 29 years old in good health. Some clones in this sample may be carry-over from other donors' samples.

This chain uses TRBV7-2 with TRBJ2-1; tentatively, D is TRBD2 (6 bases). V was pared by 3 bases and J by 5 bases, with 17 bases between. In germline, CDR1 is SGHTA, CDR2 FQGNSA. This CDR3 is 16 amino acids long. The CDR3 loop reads CASSFRRVAEHNEQFF. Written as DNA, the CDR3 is TGTGCCAGCAGCTTCCGACGAGTAGCGGAGCACAATGAGCAGTTCTTC.

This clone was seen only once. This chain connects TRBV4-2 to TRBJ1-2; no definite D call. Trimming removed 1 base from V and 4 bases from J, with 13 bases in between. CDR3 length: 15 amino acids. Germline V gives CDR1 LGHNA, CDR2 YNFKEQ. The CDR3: CASSQGSNEFYGYTF. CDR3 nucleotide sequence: TGTGCCAGCAGCCAAGGTTCTAACGAATTCTATGGCTACACCTTC.

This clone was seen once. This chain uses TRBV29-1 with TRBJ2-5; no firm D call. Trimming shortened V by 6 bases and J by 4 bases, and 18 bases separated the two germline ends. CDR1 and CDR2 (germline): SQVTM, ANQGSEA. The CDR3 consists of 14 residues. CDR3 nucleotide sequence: TGCAGCGTCGTCCCCGGGTCCGGACCAGAGACCCAGTACTTC. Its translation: CSVVPGSGPETQYF.

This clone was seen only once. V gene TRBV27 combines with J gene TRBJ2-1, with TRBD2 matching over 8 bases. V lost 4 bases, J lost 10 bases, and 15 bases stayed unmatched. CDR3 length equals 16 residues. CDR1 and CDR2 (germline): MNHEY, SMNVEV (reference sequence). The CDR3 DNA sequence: TGTGCCAGCAGTTCCCTGTCAGCGGGAGTTTTGAGGGAGCAGTTCTTC. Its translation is CASSSLSAGVLREQFF.

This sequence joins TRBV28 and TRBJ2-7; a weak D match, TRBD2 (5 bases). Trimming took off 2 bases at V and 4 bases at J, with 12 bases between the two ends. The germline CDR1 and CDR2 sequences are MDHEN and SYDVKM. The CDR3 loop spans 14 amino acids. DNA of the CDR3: TGTGCCAGCAGTTTACAAGGCCGGGGTTACGAGCAGTACTTC. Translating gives CASSLQGRGYEQYF.

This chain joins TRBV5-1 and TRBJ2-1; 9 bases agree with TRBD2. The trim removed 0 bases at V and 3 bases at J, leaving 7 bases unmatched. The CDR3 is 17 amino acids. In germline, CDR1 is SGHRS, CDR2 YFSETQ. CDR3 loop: CASSLVASGTLYNEQFF. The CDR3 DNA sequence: TGCGCCAGCAGCTTGGTGGCTAGCGGGACCCTCTACAATGAGCAGTTCTTC. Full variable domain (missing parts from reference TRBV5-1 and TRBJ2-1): KAGVTQTPRYLIKTRGQQVTLSCSPISGHRSVSWYQQTPGQGLQFLFEYFSETQRNKGNFPGRFSGRQFSNSRSEMNVSTLELGDSALYLCASSLVASGTLYNEQFFGPGTRLTVL.

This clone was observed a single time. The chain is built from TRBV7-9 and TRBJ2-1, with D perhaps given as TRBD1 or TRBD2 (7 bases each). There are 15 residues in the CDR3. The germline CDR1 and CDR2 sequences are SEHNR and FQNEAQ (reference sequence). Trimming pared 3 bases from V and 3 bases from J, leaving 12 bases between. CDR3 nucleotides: TGTGCCAGCAGCTTGAGCGGGACAGTCTACAATGAGCAGTTCTTC. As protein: CASSLSGTVYNEQFF.

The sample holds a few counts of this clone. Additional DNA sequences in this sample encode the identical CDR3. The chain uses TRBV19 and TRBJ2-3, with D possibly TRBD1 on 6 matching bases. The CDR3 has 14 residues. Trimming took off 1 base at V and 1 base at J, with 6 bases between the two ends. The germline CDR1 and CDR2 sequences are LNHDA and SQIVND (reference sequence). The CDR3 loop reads CASSIGQGTDTQYF. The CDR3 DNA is TGTGCCAGTAGTATAGGACAGGGCACAGATACGCAGTATTTT.

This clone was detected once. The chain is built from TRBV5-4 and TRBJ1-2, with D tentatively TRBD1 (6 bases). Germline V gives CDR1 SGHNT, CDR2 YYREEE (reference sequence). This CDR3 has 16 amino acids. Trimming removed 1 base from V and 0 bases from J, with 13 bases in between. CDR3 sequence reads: CASSLRGATTNYGYTF. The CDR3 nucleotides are TGTGCCAGCAGCTTGCGGGGGGCGACGACTAACTATGGCTACACCTTC.

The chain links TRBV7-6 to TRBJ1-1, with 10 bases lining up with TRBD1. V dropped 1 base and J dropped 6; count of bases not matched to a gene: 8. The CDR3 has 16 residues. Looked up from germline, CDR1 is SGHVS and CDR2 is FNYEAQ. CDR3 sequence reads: CASSLVSGTGVAEAFF. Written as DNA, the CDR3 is TGTGCCAGCAGCTTAGTCTCCGGGACAGGGGTGGCTGAAGCTTTCTTT.

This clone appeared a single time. The DNA of the CDR3 is TGTGCCAGCAGCCCCCCCAGCTCCTACGAGCAGTACTTC. Translated, it gives CASSPPSSYEQYF. The gene calls are TRBV11-3 and TRBJ2-7; D is uncertain. V was pared by 5 bases and J by 0 bases, with 8 bases between. The CDR3 consists of 13 residues. Germline V lookup: CDR1 SGHNT, CDR2 YENEEA. The variable domain in full, with the rest retrieved from reference TRBV11-3 and TRBJ2-7, is EAGVVQSPRYKIIEKKQPVAFWCNPISGHNTLYWYLQNLGQGPELLIRYENEEAVDDSQLPKDRFSAERLKGVDSTLKIQPAELGDSAVYLCASSPPSSYEQYFGPGTRLTVT.

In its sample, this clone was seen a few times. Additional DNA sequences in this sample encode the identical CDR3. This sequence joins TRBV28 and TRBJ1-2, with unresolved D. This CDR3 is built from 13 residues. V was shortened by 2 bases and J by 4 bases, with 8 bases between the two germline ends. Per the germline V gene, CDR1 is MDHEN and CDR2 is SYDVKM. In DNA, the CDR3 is TGTGCCAGCAGTTTAAGTGTTAGCTATGGCTACACCTTC. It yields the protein CASSLSVSYGYTF.

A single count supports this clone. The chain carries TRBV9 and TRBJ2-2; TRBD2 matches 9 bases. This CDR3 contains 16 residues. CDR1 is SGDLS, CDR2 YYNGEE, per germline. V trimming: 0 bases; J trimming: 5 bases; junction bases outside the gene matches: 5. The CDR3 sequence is CASSVVASGVTGELFF. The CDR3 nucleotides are TGTGCCAGCAGCGTAGTGGCTAGCGGGGTTACCGGGGAGCTGTTTTTT.

The CDR3 DNA sequence: TGCAGCGTTGATAGAGGAGGCGGGAATGAGCAGTTCTTC. The encoded protein is CSVDRGGGNEQFF. V and J are TRBV29-1 and TRBJ2-1, with D possibly matching TRBD2 (5 bases). The CDR3 runs 13 residues. The V end lost 3 bases, the J end lost 7 bases, and 13 bases lay between the germline ends. Germline CDR1 reads SQVTM; CDR2 reads ANQGSEA.

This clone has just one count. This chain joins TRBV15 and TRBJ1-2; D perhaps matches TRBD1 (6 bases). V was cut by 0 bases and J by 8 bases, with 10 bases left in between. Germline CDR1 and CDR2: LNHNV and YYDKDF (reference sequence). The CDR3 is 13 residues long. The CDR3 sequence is CATSRDLTGGYTF. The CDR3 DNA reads TGTGCCACCAGCAGAGATCTGACAGGAGGCTACACCTTC.

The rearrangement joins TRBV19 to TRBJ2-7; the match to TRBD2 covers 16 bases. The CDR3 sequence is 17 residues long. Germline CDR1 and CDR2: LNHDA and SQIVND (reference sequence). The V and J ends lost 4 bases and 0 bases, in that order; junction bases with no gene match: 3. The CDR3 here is CASSTGLAGGFSYEQYF. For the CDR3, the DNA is TGTGCCAGTAGTACGGGACTAGCGGGAGGGTTCTCCTACGAGCAGTACTTC.

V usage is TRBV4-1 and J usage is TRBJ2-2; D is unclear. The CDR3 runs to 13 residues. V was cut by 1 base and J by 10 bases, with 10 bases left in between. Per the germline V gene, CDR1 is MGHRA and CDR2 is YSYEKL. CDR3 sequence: CASSQAHAEELFF. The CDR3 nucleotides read TGCGCCAGCAGCCAAGCGCATGCCGAGGAGCTGTTTTTT.

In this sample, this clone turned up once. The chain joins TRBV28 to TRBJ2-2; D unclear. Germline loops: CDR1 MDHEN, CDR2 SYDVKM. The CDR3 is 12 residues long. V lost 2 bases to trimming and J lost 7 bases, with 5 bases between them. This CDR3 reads CASSLRIGELFF. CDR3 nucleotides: TGTGCCAGCAGTTTAAGAATCGGGGAGCTGTTTTTT.

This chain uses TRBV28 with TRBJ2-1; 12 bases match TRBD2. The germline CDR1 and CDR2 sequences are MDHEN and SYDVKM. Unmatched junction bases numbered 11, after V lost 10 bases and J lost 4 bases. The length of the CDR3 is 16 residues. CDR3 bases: TGTGCCACCGACGCGGTTCTAGCGGGGGGGTACAATGAGCAGTTCTTC. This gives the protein CATDAVLAGGYNEQFF.

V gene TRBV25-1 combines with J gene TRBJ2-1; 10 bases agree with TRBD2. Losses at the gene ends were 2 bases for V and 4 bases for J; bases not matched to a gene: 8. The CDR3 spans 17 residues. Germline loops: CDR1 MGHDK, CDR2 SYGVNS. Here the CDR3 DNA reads TGTGCCAGCAGTGAACGGAGCGGGAGGGCTACTTACAATGAGCAGTTCTTC. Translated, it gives CASSERSGRATYNEQFF. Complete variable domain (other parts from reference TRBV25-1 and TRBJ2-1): EADIYQTPRYLVIGTGKKITLECSQTMGHDKMYWYQQDPGMELHLIHYSYGVNSTEKGDLSSESTVSRIRTEHFPLTLESARPSHTSQYLCASSERSGRATYNEQFFGPGTRLTVL.